The present TCR beta chain was sequenced within a study of blood T cell repertoires in COVID-19. Per the original data handling: Cell counts per sample came from amplifying reference gene primers. Clones were sequenced by immunoSEQ multiplex PCR, and TCRdb holds only the in-frame ones, with some missing. V and J calls and clone size come straight from that table; D and trimming were deduced from the DNA. The data show roughly 300,000 clones, 85% to 90% seen once. After removal of 3 bases from V and 4 bases from J, the junction contained 9 bases not matched to a gene. Looked up from germline, CDR1 is LNHDA and CDR2 is SQIVND (reference sequence). The CDR3 loop spans 15 amino acids.

This receptor was taken from a woman aged 40-49 years who had recovered from COVID-19. The chain carries TRBV19 and TRBJ2-7, with 7 bases that match TRBD1. The sample comprised peripheral blood. The CDR3 protein is CASSIGADRPYEQYF. Written as DNA, the CDR3 is TGTGCCAGTAGTATCGGGGCGGACAGGCCGTACGAGCAGTACTTC.